This T cell receptor (beta chain) was identified during a study of cytomegalovirus exposure and HLA in healthy donors. CDR3 length: 19 amino acids. Donors in the study were healthy people who gave bone marrow. Use of 60 Vbeta and 13 Jbeta primers characterized the PCR. The table came from immunoSEQ multiplex PCR; TCRdb's copy has only in-frame clones and leaves some out. The data show about 140,000 clones, 70% to 90% seen once. Input material: PBMCs. V gene TRBV21-1 combines with J gene TRBJ2-7; the D segment call TRBD2 is taken from the table without a DNA check. TRBV21-1 is listed as a pseudogene. The receptor's source is a woman between 40 and 50 years old in good health and CMV-seropositive. The CDR3 nucleotides read TGTGCCAGCAGCCTAAAAGGGTCTAGCGGGAAATCCGTCGCCTACGAGCAGTACTTC. Protein sequence: CASSLKGSSGKSVAYEQYF.